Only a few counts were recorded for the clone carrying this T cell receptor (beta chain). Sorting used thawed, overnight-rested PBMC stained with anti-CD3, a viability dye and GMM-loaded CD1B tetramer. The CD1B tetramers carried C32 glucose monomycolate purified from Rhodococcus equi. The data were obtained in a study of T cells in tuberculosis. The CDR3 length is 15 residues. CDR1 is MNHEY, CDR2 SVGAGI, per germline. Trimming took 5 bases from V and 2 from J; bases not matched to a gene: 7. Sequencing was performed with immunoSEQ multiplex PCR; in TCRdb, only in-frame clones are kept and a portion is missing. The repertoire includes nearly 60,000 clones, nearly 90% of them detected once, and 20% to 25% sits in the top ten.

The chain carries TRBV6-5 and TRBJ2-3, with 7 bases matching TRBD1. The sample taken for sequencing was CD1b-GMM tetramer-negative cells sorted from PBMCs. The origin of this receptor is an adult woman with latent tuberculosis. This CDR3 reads CASSQGETDTDTQYF. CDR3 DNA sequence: TGTGCCAGCAGTCAGGGGGAAACGGACACAGATACGCAGTATTTT.